The 5 T cell receptor beta chains below all came from one sample that was sequenced in a study of beta chain features in type 1 diabetes (dated by TCRdb to 2017 to 2018). The research as a whole found: Type 1 diabetes patients showed a moderate but significant shortening of TCRB CDR3 length in all four CD4+ subsets.

No antigen is known for these receptors. Library construction relied on the immunoSEQ multiplex PCR assay. The High Capacity cDNA Reverse Transcription Kit was used to reverse transcribe all of the isolated RNA, meaning that expressed TCRB transcripts were what got sequenced. The immuneACCESS repertoire file appears here via TCRdb, limited to in-frame rearrangements. These files lack a portion of the clones; in checked studies, under half of the deficit traces to unresolved V genes, and the cause of the others is not known. Present in this sample are a few hundred thousand clones, roughly 9.8% of which were seen just once. Of the sample, about 0.6% is held by the ten largest clones. Specimen: central memory CD4+ T cells from blood. The receptors shown here come from a man aged 30-40 years with type 1 diabetes.

This sequence joins TRBV19 and TRBJ2-7; 7 bases align to TRBD1. CDR1 and CDR2 from the germline V gene are LNHDA and SQIVND (reference sequence). The CDR3 covers 13 residues. V shed 5 bases, J shed 7 bases, and the junction held 8 bases outside the gene matches. CDR3 sequence (DNA): TGTGCCAGTAGTGATACCGACAGGGCTGAGCAGTACTTC. This gives the protein CASSDTDRAEQYF.

Turning to this clone: The germline gene is not matched at one end of the junction; a read error may be the cause. This rearrangement joins TRBV2 to TRBJ2-1, with 11 bases matching TRBD2. This CDR3 spans 16 amino acids. The germline V gene has CDR1 SNHLY and CDR2 FYNNEI. CDR3 bases: TGTGCCACCGGGCCGACGGCATCAACTAGCGGGAGTGAGCGGTTCTTC. Translating gives CATGPTASTSGSERFF. The whole variable domain, remainder taken from reference TRBV2 and TRBJ2-1, is EPEVTQTPSHQVTQMGQEVILRCVPISNHLYFYWYRQILGQKVEFLVSFYNNEISEKSEIFDDQFSVERPDGSNFTLKIRSTKLEDSAMYFCATGPTASTSGSERFFGPGTRLTVL.

This clone was recorded a few times. This chain uses TRBV6-5 with TRBJ2-1; 12 nucleotides match TRBD2. The CDR3 sequence is 16 residues long. Germline V CDR1 and CDR2: MNHEY, SVGAGI. V lost 2 bases and J lost 4; bases outside the gene matches: 3. The CDR3 bases are TGTGCCAGCAGTTACACTAGCGGGAGGTTATACAATGAGCAGTTCTTC. Encoded protein: CASSYTSGRLYNEQFF.

The CDR3 here is CATSRGDGTGNEKLFF. The CDR3 DNA is TGTGCCACCAGCAGAGGGGACGGGACAGGGAATGAAAAACTGTTTTTT. This chain links TRBV15 with TRBJ1-4; 9 bases match TRBD1. From germline, CDR1 is LNHNV and CDR2 YYDKDF (reference sequence). The CDR3 is 16 residues long. The ends lost 1 base at V and 5 bases at J; junction bases unmatched: 5.

This clone showed up just a few times. The chain recombines TRBV7-9 with TRBJ2-7, with TRBD1 matching 8 bases. The CDR3 loop spans 13 amino acids. The V gene's germline CDR1 is SEHNR and CDR2 FQNEAQ (reference sequence). V trimming: 4 bases; J trimming: 6 bases; junction bases outside the gene matches: 5. The CDR3 nucleotides are TGTGCCAGCAGCTCTCAGGGGGCCGGCGAGCAGTACTTC. It is translated as CASSSQGAGEQYF. The full variable domain, its missing parts supplied by reference TRBV7-9 and TRBJ2-7, is DTGVSQNPRHKITKRGQNVTFRCDPISEHNRLYWYRQTLGQGPEFLTYFQNEAQLEKSRLLSDRFSAERPKGSFSTLEIQRTEQGDSAMYLCASSSQGAGEQYFGPGTRLTVT.